One sample yielded the 32 T cell receptor beta chains listed below, sequenced in a study of beta chain features in type 1 diabetes (dated by TCRdb to the late 2010s). Overall study results and their limits: A moderate but significant shortening of TCRB CDR3 length was observed in type 1 diabetes patients in all four CD4+ subsets.

Receptor amplification or capture employed the immunoSEQ multiplex PCR assay. All of the isolated RNA was reverse transcribed with the High Capacity cDNA Reverse Transcription Kit, so expressed TCRB transcripts were sequenced. The clones in this table, taken by TCRdb from immuneACCESS, are in-frame only. Not every clone is retained; where verified, under half of the shortfall comes from an unresolved V gene, and the cause of the rest is unknown. The sample table contains hundreds of thousands of clones; only one count was recorded for about an eighth of them. Of the sample, approximately 0.042% is held by the ten largest clones. These receptors are not linked to any known antigen. The source material was naive CD4+ T cells from blood. Explained via the paper, the cell subset or site label denotes: true naive CD4+ T cells. Every receptor here comes from a man aged 18 to 29 with type 1 diabetes.

This chain links TRBV6-5 with TRBJ1-2, with TRBD1 matching 7 bases. The CDR3 sequence is 14 residues long. Unmatched junction bases numbered 7, after V lost 5 bases and J lost 4 bases. CDR1 and CDR2 from the germline V gene are MNHEY and SVGAGI. In DNA form, the CDR3 reads TGTGCCAGCAGTCGGACAGGATCCTCCTATGGCTACACCTTC. It translates to CASSRTGSSYGYTF.

The chain employs TRBV18 and TRBJ2-3; TRBD2 might be the D (5 bases). This CDR3 region has 16 residues. CDR1 and CDR2 from the germline V gene are KGHSH and LQKENI. Trimming took 0 bases from V and 3 from J, leaving 13 bases between them. CDR3 nucleotide sequence: TGTGCCAGCTCACCACCTCTGGCGGGTAGGACAGATACGCAGTATTTT. Protein sequence: CASSPPLAGRTDTQYF. Full variable domain (missing parts from reference TRBV18 and TRBJ2-3): NAGVMQNPRHLVRRRGQEARLRCSPMKGHSHVYWYRQLPEEGLKFMVYLQKENIIDESGMPKERFSAEFPKEGPSILRIQQVVRGDSAAYFCASSPPLAGRTDTQYFGPGTRLTVL.

This clone was observed a few times. The chain joins TRBV4-3 to TRBJ1-2; D ambiguous. CDR1 is LGHNA, CDR2 YSLEER, per germline. The CDR3 runs 15 residues. V lost 0 bases to trimming and J lost 7 bases, with 15 bases between them. CDR3: CASSQDTGLTPGYTF. In DNA, the CDR3 is TGCGCCAGCAGCCAAGATACCGGTCTGACCCCTGGCTACACCTTC.

The J gene is TRBJ2-1, the V gene TRBV9; possibly TRBD2 for D (5 bases). This CDR3 is built from 14 residues. Per germline, CDR1 SGDLS and CDR2 YYNGEE. The V end lost 4 bases, the J end lost 6 bases, and 14 bases lay between the germline ends. CDR3 bases: TGTGCCAGCAGCTTTGGACGAGGGAGCAATGAGCAGTTCTTC. Residues: CASSFGRGSNEQFF.

J is TRBJ1-6 and V is TRBV11-2, with D hard to call. From germline, CDR1 is SGHAT and CDR2 FQNNGV. The CDR3 is 15 amino acids. The ends were cut back, 0 bases at V and 14 bases at J, with 17 bases in the middle. The CDR3, as DNA: TGTGCCAGCAGCTTAGAAGGGTCCGGGAAGTTAACCCTCCACTTT. Translated, it gives CASSLEGSGKLTLHF.

To note about this clone: This sample includes further DNA sequences coding for the same CDR3. The V gene is TRBV30, the J gene TRBJ2-7; 8 nucleotides agree with TRBD1. The CDR3 extends over 12 amino acids. V lost 4 bases to trimming and J lost 4 bases; unmatched junction nucleotides: 3. The germline V gene encodes CDR1 GTSNPN and CDR2 SVGIG (reference sequence). The CDR3 region is CAWTGGTYEQYF. CDR3 coding DNA: TGTGCCTGGACAGGGGGCACTTACGAGCAGTACTTC.

This clone has a handful of counts. This sequence joins TRBV7-2 and TRBJ2-1; TRBD2 is a possible D gene (6 bases). The CDR3 is 13 amino acids. Germline assignment: CDR1 SGHTA and CDR2 FQGNSA. Trimming left V 8 bases short and J 8 bases short, with 16 bases between. CDR3 amino acids: CASRLGGVYEQFF. CDR3 DNA sequence: TGTGCCAGCCGACTCGGAGGGGTGTATGAGCAGTTCTTC.

This chain uses TRBV30 with TRBJ2-3; D perhaps matches TRBD1 (5 bases). The CDR3 spans 13 residues. Germline V gives CDR1 GTSNPN, CDR2 SVGIG (reference sequence). V shed 7 bases and J shed 0 bases, with 11 bases lying between them. In nucleotides, the CDR3 is TGTGCCTTTCTCAGGGTTAGCACAGATACGCAGTATTTT. Amino acid sequence: CAFLRVSTDTQYF.

The chain carries TRBV9 and TRBJ2-2; 8 bases are a match to TRBD1. Germline loops: CDR1 SGDLS, CDR2 YYNGEE. The CDR3 sequence is 16 residues long. With 3 bases clipped from V and 6 bases from J, the junction kept 10 bases outside the gene matches. In nucleotides, the CDR3 is TGTGCCAGCAGCGCTAGACAGGGGATACGGGCCGGGGAGCTGTTTTTT. Encoded protein: CASSARQGIRAGELFF.

The chain uses TRBV7-8 and TRBJ1-4, with a possible D match to TRBD1 (5 bases). Per germline, CDR1 SGHVS and CDR2 FQNEAQ. This CDR3 is built from 17 residues. The ends were cut back, 4 bases at V and 0 bases at J, with 15 bases in the middle. The CDR3 loop reads CASSSPRGIATNEKLFF. CDR3 DNA sequence: TGTGCCAGCAGCTCCCCCCGGGGCATTGCAACTAATGAAAAACTGTTTTTT.

V gene TRBV6-1 combines with J gene TRBJ1-5; D unclear. Germline V gene sequence: CDR1 MNHNS, CDR2 SASEGT. The CDR3 has 11 residues. The germline V and J ends were trimmed by 11 bases and 1 base, with 6 bases remaining between them. The CDR3 DNA follows: TGTGCCGTAGAGAGCAATCAGCCCCAGCATTTT. Encoded protein: CAVESNQPQHF.

V is TRBV5-1 and J is TRBJ2-5; a weak D match, TRBD2 (6 bases). The length of the CDR3 is 15 residues. Between the trimmed V and J ends, which lost 6 bases and 1 base, there was a span of 16 bases. Germline CDR1 SGHRS, CDR2 YFSETQ. Written as DNA, the CDR3 is TGCGCCAGCACCTTAGGTAGCGGTCCCCAAGAGACCCAGTACTTC. It translates to CASTLGSGPQETQYF. The variable domain in full, completed from reference TRBV5-1 and TRBJ2-5, reads KAGVTQTPRYLIKTRGQQVTLSCSPISGHRSVSWYQQTPGQGLQFLFEYFSETQRNKGNFPGRFSGRQFSNSRSEMNVSTLELGDSALYLCASTLGSGPQETQYFGPGTRLLVL.

The chain uses TRBV6-4 and TRBJ1-1; D is unresolved. The germline V gene encodes CDR1 MRHNA and CDR2 SNTAGT. Trimming removed 6 bases at V and 0 bases at J, with 8 bases between. CDR3 length: 13 amino acids. CDR3 protein: CASRGRMNTEAFF. The CDR3 DNA is TGTGCCAGCAGAGGACGTATGAACACTGAAGCTTTCTTT.

This clone was counted between two and nine times. V is TRBV2 and J is TRBJ1-5, with no clear D. The germline CDR1 and CDR2 sequences are SNHLY and FYNNEI. With 3 bases removed from V and 0 bases from J, the gap between germline ends came to 3 bases. This CDR3 spans 13 amino acids. CDR3 coding DNA: TGTGCCAGCAGTGATTCTAGCAATCAGCCCCAGCATTTT. Encoded protein: CASSDSSNQPQHF.

This chain uses TRBV18 with TRBJ2-2; TRBD1 agrees at 8 bases. There are 16 residues in the CDR3. Germline CDR1 KGHSH, CDR2 LQKENI. V shed 2 bases, J shed 4 bases, and the junction held 6 bases outside the gene matches. CDR3 sequence (DNA): TGTGCCAGCTCACCAGGACAGGGCGGTGCCACCGGGGAGCTGTTTTTT. Residues: CASSPGQGGATGELFF. Supplemented by reference TRBV18 and TRBJ2-2, the full variable domain reads NAGVMQNPRHLVRRRGQEARLRCSPMKGHSHVYWYRQLPEEGLKFMVYLQKENIIDESGMPKERFSAEFPKEGPSILRIQQVVRGDSAAYFCASSPGQGGATGELFFGEGSRLTVL.

V and J are TRBV28 and TRBJ2-7; perhaps TRBD2 as D (6 bases). Germline V lookup: CDR1 MDHEN, CDR2 SYDVKM. There are 13 residues in the CDR3. V gave up 3 bases and J gave up 2 bases, with 8 bases separating them. CDR3 sequence (DNA): TGTGCCAGCAGTTTCGGGAGAACCTACGAGCAGTACTTC. Its protein product is CASSFGRTYEQYF.

This clone was counted a few times. The junction departs from germline at one end; a sequencing error may be responsible. The chain links TRBV7-7 to TRBJ2-1, with D possibly TRBD2 on 5 matching bases. Germline V gene lookup returns CDR1 SSHAT and CDR2 FNYEAQ (reference sequence). The CDR3 contains 13 residues. The CDR3 nucleotides read TGTGCTAGCAGCCTTGGACTTTACAATGAGCAGTTCTTC. Protein: CASSLGLYNEQFF.

V is TRBV4-1 and J is TRBJ2-6; 7 nucleotides agree with TRBD1. This CDR3 has 18 residues. V lost 3 bases and J lost 0; bases outside the gene matches: 8. The V gene's germline CDR1 is MGHRA and CDR2 YSYEKL. The CDR3 protein is CASSHSTGSHSGANVLTF. As DNA, the CDR3 is TGCGCCAGCAGCCACTCGACAGGGTCCCACTCTGGGGCCAACGTCCTGACTTTC.

This CDR3 reads CSVVDGASIGTQYF. CDR3 bases: TGCAGCGTAGTGGACGGAGCGTCTATTGGTACGCAGTATTTT. The chain uses TRBV29-1 and TRBJ2-3, with D hard to call. Trimming left V 6 bases short and J 8 bases short, with 21 bases between. CDR3 length equals 14 residues. CDR1 SQVTM and CDR2 ANQGSEA come from the germline V gene.

The chain uses TRBV6-1 and TRBJ2-3; D is unclear. The CDR3 has 15 amino acids. CDR1 and CDR2 (germline): MNHNS, SASEGT. The V gene lost 2 bases and the J gene lost 1 base, with 10 bases spanning the gap. This chain's CDR3 is CASSETFTGTDTQYF. The CDR3 DNA sequence: TGTGCCAGCAGTGAAACGTTCACGGGCACAGATACGCAGTATTTT.

This clone has just a few counts. This chain links TRBV30 with TRBJ1-5; TRBD1 might be the D (6 bases). The V and J ends lost 0 bases and 1 base respectively, with 16 bases between them. The CDR3 loop spans 17 amino acids. Germline lookup yields CDR1 GTSNPN and CDR2 SVGIG (reference sequence). The DNA of the CDR3 is TGTGCCTGGAGTGTACCATACAGGGAAGGGAGCAATCAGCCCCAGCATTTT. Amino acid sequence: CAWSVPYREGSNQPQHF. The full variable domain, rest sourced from reference TRBV30 and TRBJ1-5, is SQTIHQWPATLVQPVGSPLSLECTVEGTSNPNLYWYRQAAGRGLQLLFYSVGIGQISSEVPQNLSASRPQDRQFILSSKKLLLSDSGFYLCAWSVPYREGSNQPQHFGDGTRLSIL.

This chain connects TRBV18 to TRBJ1-1; D gene unclear. The germline V gene encodes CDR1 KGHSH and CDR2 LQKENI. The CDR3 length is 15 residues. V lost 2 bases and J lost 1, with 11 bases in between. The CDR3 nucleotides read TGTGCCAGCTCACCAAAAGTCGCCGGGAACACTGAAGCTTTCTTT. This codes for CASSPKVAGNTEAFF. The full variable domain, completed using reference TRBV18 and TRBJ1-1, is NAGVMQNPRHLVRRRGQEARLRCSPMKGHSHVYWYRQLPEEGLKFMVYLQKENIIDESGMPKERFSAEFPKEGPSILRIQQVVRGDSAAYFCASSPKVAGNTEAFFGQGTRLTVV.

The chain joins TRBV7-9 to TRBJ2-1; D is perhaps TRBD1 (6 bases). Germline V gene sequence: CDR1 SEHNR, CDR2 FQNEAQ (reference sequence). The CDR3 runs 15 residues. V lost 2 bases to trimming and J lost 5 bases, with 13 bases between them. Written as DNA, the CDR3 is TGTGCCAGCAGCTTAACCTGGACAGAGGACAATGAGCAGTTCTTC. As protein: CASSLTWTEDNEQFF.

This rearrangement joins TRBV5-1 to TRBJ2-5; 7 bases map to TRBD2. J was trimmed by 2 bases and V by 2 bases; bases with no gene match: 6. This CDR3 spans 15 amino acids. Germline assignment: CDR1 SGHRS and CDR2 YFSETQ. DNA for the CDR3: TGCGCCAGCAGCTTCCTCGGGGAGGGGCAAGAGACCCAGTACTTC. It yields the protein CASSFLGEGQETQYF.

CDR3 sequence: CAWSVQPPKGSYNYGYTF. In DNA, the CDR3 is TGTGCCTGGAGTGTACAGCCCCCGAAAGGTAGTTATAACTATGGCTACACCTTC. This chain connects TRBV30 to TRBJ1-2; D call uncertain. Per the germline V gene, CDR1 is GTSNPN and CDR2 is SVGIG (reference sequence). This CDR3 comprises 18 residues. Trimming shortened V by 0 bases and J by 1 base, and 21 bases separated the two germline ends.

In its sample, this clone was seen a few times. The V gene is TRBV7-9, the J gene TRBJ2-7, with D maybe TRBD1 (5 bases). CDR1 is SEHNR, CDR2 FQNEAQ, per germline (reference sequence). V lost 2 bases and J lost 3, with 11 bases in between. The CDR3 contains 14 residues. The CDR3 nucleotides read TGTGCCAGCAGCTTAAACCAGGGAAACTACGAGCAGTACTTC. Residues: CASSLNQGNYEQYF. The full variable domain, completed using reference TRBV7-9 and TRBJ2-7, is DTGVSQNPRHKITKRGQNVTFRCDPISEHNRLYWYRQTLGQGPEFLTYFQNEAQLEKSRLLSDRFSAERPKGSFSTLEIQRTEQGDSAMYLCASSLNQGNYEQYFGPGTRLTVT.

This clone turned up a few times. V gene TRBV7-2 combines with J gene TRBJ2-5, with D unclear. Between the trimmed V and J ends, which lost 2 bases and 0 bases, there was a span of 13 bases. This CDR3 has 16 residues. Germline V lookup: CDR1 SGHTA, CDR2 FQGNSA. CDR3 protein: CASSLSPPGYQETQYF. The CDR3 nucleotides read TGTGCCAGCAGCTTATCCCCCCCTGGATACCAAGAGACCCAGTACTTC.

V usage is TRBV4-2 and J usage is TRBJ1-5; D gene uncertain. From germline, CDR1 is LGHNA and CDR2 YNFKEQ. Trimming stripped 1 base from V and 0 bases from J, with 7 bases between. The CDR3 sequence is 15 residues long. This CDR3 reads CASSQGLNSNQPQHF. The DNA of the CDR3 is TGTGCCAGCAGCCAAGGCCTGAATAGCAATCAGCCCCAGCATTTT.

The V gene is TRBV30, the J gene TRBJ2-3; D gene unclear. The CDR3 length is 14 residues. Germline loops: CDR1 GTSNPN, CDR2 SVGIG (reference sequence). V was pared by 0 bases and J by 5 bases, with 12 bases between. In DNA, the CDR3 is TGTGCCTGGAGTGTTAGGGCGGCCGGAGATACGCAGTATTTT. This codes for CAWSVRAAGDTQYF.

This chain links TRBV4-1 with TRBJ2-4; D unresolved. This CDR3 spans 20 amino acids. The germline V gene has CDR1 MGHRA and CDR2 YSYEKL. V shed 0 bases and J shed 1 base, with 22 bases lying between them. CDR3 protein: CASSQDNPFGSERAKNIQYF. The DNA of the CDR3 is TGCGCCAGCAGCCAAGACAATCCCTTTGGGTCTGAACGGGCCAAAAACATTCAGTACTTC.

There are a few counts of this clone. The J gene is TRBJ2-2, the V gene TRBV7-6; perhaps TRBD2 as D (6 bases). The CDR3 spans 16 residues. Trimming left V 6 bases short and J 5 bases short, with 19 bases between. CDR1 and CDR2 (germline): SGHVS, FNYEAQ. The CDR3 bases are TGTGCCAGCAGATCCCCATACGCGGGACGGACCGGGGAGCTGTTTTTT. Translating gives CASRSPYAGRTGELFF.

The V gene is TRBV10-3, the J gene TRBJ2-7; D is possibly TRBD2 (5 bases). The CDR3 is 15 amino acids. Germline-derived CDR1 and CDR2 are ENHRY and SYGVKD. V gave up 0 bases and J gave up 0 bases, with 9 bases separating them. CDR3 in DNA: TGTGCCATCAGTGAGTCGAGGGCGGGCTCCTACGAGCAGTACTTC. Its protein product is CAISESRAGSYEQYF.